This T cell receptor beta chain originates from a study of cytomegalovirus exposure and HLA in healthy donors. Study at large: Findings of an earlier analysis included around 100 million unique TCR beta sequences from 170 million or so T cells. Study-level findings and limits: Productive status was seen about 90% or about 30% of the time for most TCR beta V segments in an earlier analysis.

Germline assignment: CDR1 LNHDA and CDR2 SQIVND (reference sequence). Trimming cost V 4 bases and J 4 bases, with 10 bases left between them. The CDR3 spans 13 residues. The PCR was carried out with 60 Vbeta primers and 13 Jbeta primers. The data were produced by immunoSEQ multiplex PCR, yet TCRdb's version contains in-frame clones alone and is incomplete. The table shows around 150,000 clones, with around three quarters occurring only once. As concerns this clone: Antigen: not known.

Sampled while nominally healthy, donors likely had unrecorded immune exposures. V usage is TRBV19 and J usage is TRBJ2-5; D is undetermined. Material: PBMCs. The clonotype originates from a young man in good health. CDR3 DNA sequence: TGTGCCAGTAGTAGGGCCCAGGCAGAGACCCAGTACTTC. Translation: CASSRAQAETQYF.